This is a list of T cell receptor beta chains from one sample in a study of early T cells in non-severe SARS-CoV-2 infection. TCRdb re-derived calls from the 5' RACE reads in MiXCR, one entry per CDR3 protein. The sample records some 71,000 distinct CDR3 sequences, approximately 9.1% being singletons. The sample was whole blood, taken at baseline. These receptors were collected from an adult who was a healthcare worker with PCR-confirmed SARS-CoV-2 infection or an uninfected control (not recorded which). The CDR3 runs from the conserved cysteine through the conserved F or W. The D gene is left open where the match is weak. A clone size is listed for some rows: how often the clone was seen (once, few, many), or a class if it is expanded.

size,D,J,V,DNA,CDR3
many,TRBD2,TRBJ2-7,TRBV18,TGTGCCAGCTCACGGGGACTAGCGGGAGACTACGAGCAGTACTTC,CASSRGLAGDYEQYF
many,NA,TRBJ1-5,TRBV28,TGTGCCAGCGGGATGGCCAGGGGCCCCAATCAGCCCCAGCATTTT,CASGMARGPNQPQHF
many,NA,TRBJ2-1,TRBV10-2,TGCGCCAGCAGGATGGACAGCTCCTACAATGAGCAGTTCTTC,CASRMDSSYNEQFF
few,NA,TRBJ2-7,TRBV7-2,TGTGCCAGCAGCTTCGCGGGGGAGCAGTACTTC,CASSFAGEQYF
NA,TRBD2,TRBJ2-7,TRBV4-3,TGCGCCAGCAGCCAAGATCACCTGCGGGAGGCGGACGAGCAGTACTTC,CASSQDHLREADEQYF
NA,NA,TRBJ2-6,TRBV12-3/TRBV12-4,TGTGCCAGCAGTCCCCCACGGACCCTCTATTCTGGGGCCAACGTCCTGACTTTC,CASSPPRTLYSGANVLTF
many,NA,TRBJ2-3,TRBV28,TGTGCCAGCAGTTTGCCCACTAGCAAGGATACGCAGTATTTT,CASSLPTSKDTQYF
few,TRBD2,TRBJ2-1,TRBV11-2,TGTGCCAGCAGCTTACTAGCGGGAGTACGGGAGCAGTTCTTC,CASSLLAGVREQFF
many,NA,TRBJ2-3,TRBV12-3/TRBV12-4,TGTGCCAGCAGCCTCCGTAGTGGGAGAACGCAGTATTTT,CASSLRSGRTQYF
NA,NA,TRBJ2-1,TRBV7-3,TGTGCCAGCAGCGTAAGCGGAGGGACCTACAATGAGCAGTTCTTC,CASSVSGGTYNEQFF
NA,NA,TRBJ2-1,TRBV7-3,TGTGCCAGCAGCTTCGGACAGACCTACAATGAGCAGTTCTTC,CASSFGQTYNEQFF
few,TRBD1,TRBJ2-7,TRBV28,TGTGCCTCGAGAGGGGACAGCTCCTACGAGCAGTACTTC,CASRGDSSYEQYF
many,NA,TRBJ2-7,TRBV12-3/TRBV12-4,TGTGCCAGCAGTTTATACCAGCTTTACGAGCAGTACTTC,CASSLYQLYEQYF
many,NA,TRBJ2-6,TRBV7-9,TGTGCCAGCAGCCGCCGGGGGGCCAACGTCCTGACTTTC,CASSRRGANVLTF
NA,TRBD2,TRBJ2-7,TRBV4-2,TGTGCCAGCAGCGGACTAGCGGGAGCTGTAGTCGGGTACGAGCAGTACTTC,CASSGLAGAVVGYEQYF
many,NA,TRBJ2-3,TRBV6-5,TGTGCCAGCAGCCCTACATTCACTAGCACAGATACGCAGTATTTT,CASSPTFTSTDTQYF
many,TRBD2,TRBJ2-3,TRBV20-1,TGCAGTGCTGAGAGTCGGACTAGCGGTTCTGGCACAGATACGCAGTATTTT,CSAESRTSGSGTDTQYF
many,NA,TRBJ2-3,TRBV6-2/TRBV6-3,TGTGCCAGCAGTTATGGGGGCACAGATACGCAGTATTTT,CASSYGGTDTQYF
many,TRBD2,TRBJ2-1,TRBV7-2,TGTGCCAGCAGCTCTAGCGGCTTAAGCTCCTACAATGAGCAGTTCTTC,CASSSSGLSSYNEQFF
medium-sized,TRBD2,TRBJ2-1,TRBV12-3/TRBV12-4,TGTGCCAGCAGTCCACCAGGACTAGCGGGAGGGGCTGAGCAGTTCTTC,CASSPPGLAGGAEQFF
few,NA,TRBJ2-2,TRBV9,TGTGCCAGCAGCGATCACGAACACTCCCTGCGAGGTACCGGGGAGCTGTTTTTT,CASSDHEHSLRGTGELFF
NA,TRBD1,TRBJ2-4,TRBV6-6,TGTGCCAGCAGTTACGGTCCAGGGGGCCTAGCCAAAAACATTCAGTACTTC,CASSYGPGGLAKNIQYF